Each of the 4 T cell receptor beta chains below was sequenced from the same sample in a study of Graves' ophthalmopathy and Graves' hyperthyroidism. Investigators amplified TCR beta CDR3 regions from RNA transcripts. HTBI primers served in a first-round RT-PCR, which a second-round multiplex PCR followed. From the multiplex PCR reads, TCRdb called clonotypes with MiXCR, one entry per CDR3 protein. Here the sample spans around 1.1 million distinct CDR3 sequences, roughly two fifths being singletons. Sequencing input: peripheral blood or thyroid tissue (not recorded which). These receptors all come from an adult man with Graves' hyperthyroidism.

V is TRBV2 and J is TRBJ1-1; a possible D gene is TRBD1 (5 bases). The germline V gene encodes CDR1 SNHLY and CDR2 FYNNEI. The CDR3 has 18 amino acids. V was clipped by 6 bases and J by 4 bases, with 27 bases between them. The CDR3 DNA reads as TGTGCCAGCAGCCCGGTGGAGTACAGGAGGAAAGTGAGCACTGAAGCTTTCTTT. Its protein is CASSPVEYRRKVSTEAFF.

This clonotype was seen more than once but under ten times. In DNA, the CDR3 is TGTGCCAGCAGTTACGGAACCGGGACATCCTACGAGCAGTACTTC. Translated: CASSYGTGTSYEQYF. The chain recombines TRBV12-3 or TRBV12-4 with TRBJ2-7; D perhaps matches TRBD1 (6 bases). The CDR3 sequence is 15 residues long. Trimming cost V 4 bases and J 1 base, with 14 bases left between them.

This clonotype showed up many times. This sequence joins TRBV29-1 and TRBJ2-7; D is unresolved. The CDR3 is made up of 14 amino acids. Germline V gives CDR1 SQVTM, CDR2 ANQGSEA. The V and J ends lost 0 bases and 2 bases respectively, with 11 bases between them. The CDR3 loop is CSVEEGRAPYEQYF. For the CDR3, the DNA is TGCAGCGTTGAAGAGGGTAGGGCCCCCTACGAGCAGTACTTC.

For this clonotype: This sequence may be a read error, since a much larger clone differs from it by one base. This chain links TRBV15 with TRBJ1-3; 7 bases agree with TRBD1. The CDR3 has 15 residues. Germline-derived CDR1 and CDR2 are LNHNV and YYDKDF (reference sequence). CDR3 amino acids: CAISSDRAYGNTIYF. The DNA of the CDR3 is TGTGCCATCAGCAGCGACAGGGCGTACGGAAACACCATATATTTT. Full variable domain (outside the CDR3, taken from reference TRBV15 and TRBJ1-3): DAMVIQNPRYQVTQFGKPVTLSCSQTLNHNVMYWYQQKSSQAPKLLFHYYDKDFNNEADTPDNFQSRRPNTSFCFLDIRSPGLGDTAMYLCAISSDRAYGNTIYFGEGSWLTVV.